The rows below give T cell receptor beta chains drawn from one sample of a study of T cell repertoires and HLA-DP antigens. Sequencing was performed with immunoSEQ multiplex PCR; in TCRdb, only in-frame clones are kept and a portion is missing. The sample lists approximately 90,000 clones, around 86% occurring once. The antigens these receptors bind are not known. Sequences were obtained from CD4+ T cells from PBMCs. These receptors were obtained from a man in his fifties in good health and CMV-seronegative. Each CDR3 is given with its conserved first and last residue. Fields, in order: D gene, V gene, clone size, J gene, CDR3 DNA, CDR3 protein. D genes are given only for firm matches. Expanded clones get a size class; other rows say once, few or many, or leave the size out.

d_call: TRBD1
v_call: TRBV2
clone_size: NA
j_call: TRBJ1-1
cdr3_nt: TGTGCCAGCAGCCCAGGGGGGGCGCGGAACACTGAAGCTTTCTTT
cdr3_aa: CASSPGGARNTEAFF

d_call: NA
v_call: TRBV18
clone_size: NA
j_call: TRBJ1-2
cdr3_nt: TGTGCCAGCTCACCAGGTCCCTTGAACGGCTACACCTTC
cdr3_aa: CASSPGPLNGYTF

d_call: NA
v_call: TRBV7-3
clone_size: NA
j_call: TRBJ2-3
cdr3_nt: TGTGCCAGCAGCTTAGGTCCTAGCACAGATACGCAGTATTTT
cdr3_aa: CASSLGPSTDTQYF

d_call: NA
v_call: TRBV28
clone_size: NA
j_call: TRBJ1-1
cdr3_nt: TGTGCCAGCAGTTTATGGGCTGACACTGAAGCTTTCTTT
cdr3_aa: CASSLWADTEAFF

d_call: NA
v_call: TRBV27
clone_size: NA
j_call: TRBJ2-5
cdr3_nt: TGTGCCAGCAGGGGTGGTTGGGAGACCCAGTACTTC
cdr3_aa: CASRGGWETQYF

d_call: NA
v_call: TRBV7-2
clone_size: NA
j_call: TRBJ1-6
cdr3_nt: TGTGCCAGCAGCACGAGTCCCGGGACGCTCAGGATTTCACCCCTCCACTTT
cdr3_aa: CASSTSPGTLRISPLHF

d_call: NA
v_call: TRBV18
clone_size: NA
j_call: TRBJ1-2
cdr3_nt: TGTGCCAGCTCACCCAACTCCCGGGACCGGGGCTATGGCTACACCTTC
cdr3_aa: CASSPNSRDRGYGYTF

d_call: TRBD1
v_call: TRBV7-6
clone_size: NA
j_call: TRBJ2-7
cdr3_nt: TGTGCCAGCAGCTTAGACAGGGGCCCCTACGAGCAGTACTTC
cdr3_aa: CASSLDRGPYEQYF

d_call: NA
v_call: TRBV15
clone_size: NA
j_call: TRBJ2-2
cdr3_nt: TGTGCCACCAGCGACCGGGACAAAAACACCGGGGAGCTGTTTTTT
cdr3_aa: CATSDRDKNTGELFF

d_call: NA
v_call: TRBV15
clone_size: NA
j_call: TRBJ1-6
cdr3_nt: TGTGCCACCAGCAGAGATTTCCAGTTTAATTCACCCCTCCACTTT
cdr3_aa: CATSRDFQFNSPLHF

d_call: TRBD2
v_call: TRBV7-2
clone_size: NA
j_call: TRBJ2-1
cdr3_nt: TGTGCCAGCAGACAACGGGGGAGCGGGAGGGTTCACAATGAGCAGTTCTTC
cdr3_aa: CASRQRGSGRVHNEQFF

d_call: NA
v_call: TRBV5-1
clone_size: once
j_call: TRBJ1-6
cdr3_nt: TGCGCCAGCAGCTTGGTGGTTGATTCACCCCTCCACTTT
cdr3_aa: CASSLVVDSPLHF

d_call: TRBD1
v_call: TRBV30
clone_size: once
j_call: TRBJ2-7
cdr3_nt: TGTGCCTGGAGTGTACAGGGGGCGCGACAGTACTTC
cdr3_aa: CAWSVQGARQYF

d_call: NA
v_call: TRBV7-2
clone_size: NA
j_call: TRBJ1-1
cdr3_nt: TGTGCCAGCAGTGGGGCGAACACTGAAGCTTTCTTT
cdr3_aa: CASSGANTEAFF

d_call: TRBD2
v_call: TRBV7-9
clone_size: NA
j_call: TRBJ2-3
cdr3_nt: TGTGCCAGCAGCTTTCAAGCGGGGAACACAGATACGCAGTATTTT
cdr3_aa: CASSFQAGNTDTQYF

d_call: TRBD2
v_call: TRBV6-1
clone_size: NA
j_call: TRBJ2-1
cdr3_nt: TGTGCCAGCAGTGACAGCCTAGCGGGAACCTACAATGAGCAGTTCTTC
cdr3_aa: CASSDSLAGTYNEQFF

d_call: NA
v_call: TRBV7-2
clone_size: once
j_call: TRBJ1-1
cdr3_nt: TGTGCCAGCAGTCGGGGACCGAACACTGAAGCTTTCTTT
cdr3_aa: CASSRGPNTEAFF

d_call: NA
v_call: TRBV29-1
clone_size: NA
j_call: TRBJ2-7
cdr3_nt: TGCAGCGTCCGGGGACCCCCAGGAGGGGGCTACGAGCAGTACTTC
cdr3_aa: CSVRGPPGGGYEQYF

d_call: NA
v_call: TRBV14
clone_size: NA
j_call: TRBJ1-1
cdr3_nt: TGTGCCAGCAGCTTCGACCACAGGAACACTGAAGCTTTCTTT
cdr3_aa: CASSFDHRNTEAFF

d_call: TRBD2
v_call: TRBV5-1
clone_size: NA
j_call: TRBJ2-3
cdr3_nt: TGCGCCAGCAGCCCGGGAAGTAGCGGGGCCCCAGATACGCAGTATTTT
cdr3_aa: CASSPGSSGAPDTQYF

d_call: NA
v_call: TRBV18
clone_size: NA
j_call: TRBJ1-1
cdr3_nt: TGTGCCAGCTCACCGAACACTGAAGCTTTCTTT
cdr3_aa: CASSPNTEAFF

d_call: NA
v_call: TRBV7-6
clone_size: medium-sized
j_call: TRBJ2-1
cdr3_nt: TGTGCCAGCAGCCGGGGTGTCAATGAGCAGTTCTTC
cdr3_aa: CASSRGVNEQFF

d_call: TRBD1
v_call: TRBV6-5
clone_size: once
j_call: TRBJ2-7
cdr3_nt: TGTGCCAGCAGTCCCGGGACAGGTATCTCCTACGAGCAGTACTTC
cdr3_aa: CASSPGTGISYEQYF

d_call: NA
v_call: TRBV29-1
clone_size: NA
j_call: TRBJ2-1
cdr3_nt: TGCAGCGTTGAAATCAATGAGCAGTTCTTC
cdr3_aa: CSVEINEQFF

d_call: NA
v_call: TRBV14
clone_size: NA
j_call: TRBJ2-1
cdr3_nt: TGTGCCAGCAGCCGGTCCTACAATGAGCAGTTCTTC
cdr3_aa: CASSRSYNEQFF

d_call: NA
v_call: TRBV28
clone_size: NA
j_call: TRBJ2-5
cdr3_nt: TGTGCCAGCAGTCAGGGTCACCCTAAGGGGACCCAGTACTTC
cdr3_aa: CASSQGHPKGTQYF

d_call: NA
v_call: TRBV18
clone_size: NA
j_call: TRBJ2-7
cdr3_nt: TGTGCCAGCTCACCACCGAAAGGATTTTACGAGCAGTACTTC
cdr3_aa: CASSPPKGFYEQYF

d_call: TRBD2
v_call: TRBV5-1
clone_size: once
j_call: TRBJ2-1
cdr3_nt: TGCGCCAGCAGCCTAGGGACTAGCAACGATGAGCAGTTCTTC
cdr3_aa: CASSLGTSNDEQFF

d_call: TRBD1
v_call: TRBV28
clone_size: NA
j_call: TRBJ1-5
cdr3_nt: TGTGCCAGCAGTGTGACAGGGTCTAAGAGCAATCAGCCCCAGCATTTT
cdr3_aa: CASSVTGSKSNQPQHF

d_call: NA
v_call: TRBV19
clone_size: NA
j_call: TRBJ2-2
cdr3_nt: TGTGCAGTGACTGCGGCCGACCGAGGATCGAACACCGGGGAGCTGTTTTTT
cdr3_aa: CAVTAADRGSNTGELFF

d_call: NA
v_call: TRBV9
clone_size: NA
j_call: TRBJ2-1
cdr3_nt: TGTGCCAGCAGCCCGGGACTCGTTGGGGGCAATGAGCAGTTCTTC
cdr3_aa: CASSPGLVGGNEQFF

d_call: NA
v_call: TRBV6-1
clone_size: NA
j_call: TRBJ1-1
cdr3_nt: TGTGCCAGCAGTGAAAGGCGGGGGGCGACTGAAGCTTTCTTT
cdr3_aa: CASSERRGATEAFF

d_call: NA
v_call: TRBV2
clone_size: once
j_call: TRBJ2-4
cdr3_nt: TGTGCCAGCAGACGAGGGGAAGACGTCAAAAACATTCAGTACTTC
cdr3_aa: CASRRGEDVKNIQYF

d_call: NA
v_call: TRBV7-9
clone_size: few
j_call: TRBJ2-1
cdr3_nt: TGTGCCAGCAGCTTCCTAGGTGAGCAGTTCTTC
cdr3_aa: CASSFLGEQFF

d_call: NA
v_call: TRBV19
clone_size: NA
j_call: TRBJ1-5
cdr3_nt: TGTGCCAGTAGTCCCGGCGGAGGGCACTATCAGCCCCAGCATTTT
cdr3_aa: CASSPGGGHYQPQHF

d_call: TRBD2
v_call: TRBV12-5
clone_size: NA
j_call: TRBJ2-3
cdr3_nt: TGTGCTAGTGGTCTCGTAGCGGGGGGGACAAGCACAGATACGCAGTATTTT
cdr3_aa: CASGLVAGGTSTDTQYF

d_call: NA
v_call: TRBV10-3
clone_size: NA
j_call: TRBJ2-7
cdr3_nt: TGTGCCATCAGTGGCGGAGGGGGAATCGAGCAGTACTTC
cdr3_aa: CAISGGGGIEQYF

d_call: NA
v_call: TRBV6-5
clone_size: medium-sized
j_call: TRBJ2-7
cdr3_nt: TGTGCCAGCAGTTACTCTGCTCTAGGCTCCTACGAGCAGTACTTC
cdr3_aa: CASSYSALGSYEQYF

d_call: TRBD1
v_call: TRBV30
clone_size: NA
j_call: TRBJ2-7
cdr3_nt: TGTGCCTGGAATTCCCGGGACAGGGGGCGGTACGAGCAGTACTTC
cdr3_aa: CAWNSRDRGRYEQYF

d_call: NA
v_call: TRBV5-8
clone_size: NA
j_call: TRBJ1-5
cdr3_nt: TGTGCCAGCAGCTTGGAAGGGATGAGCAATCAGCCCCAGCATTTT
cdr3_aa: CASSLEGMSNQPQHF

d_call: NA
v_call: TRBV4-3
clone_size: NA
j_call: TRBJ1-5
cdr3_nt: TGCGCCAGCAGCCAAGGGCGGGCCAATCAGCCCCAGCATTTT
cdr3_aa: CASSQGRANQPQHF

d_call: TRBD1
v_call: TRBV6-6
clone_size: NA
j_call: TRBJ1-4
cdr3_nt: TGTGCCAGCAGTCCCTCGGGACAGAATGAAAAACTGTTTTTT
cdr3_aa: CASSPSGQNEKLFF

d_call: NA
v_call: TRBV6-5
clone_size: few
j_call: TRBJ2-3
cdr3_nt: TGTGCCAGCAGTTATCGTTGGCAGGGCACAGATACGCAGTATTTT
cdr3_aa: CASSYRWQGTDTQYF

d_call: NA
v_call: TRBV4-3
clone_size: NA
j_call: TRBJ2-1
cdr3_nt: TGCGCCAGCAGCCAAGGGTTCAACAATGAGCAGTTCTTC
cdr3_aa: CASSQGFNNEQFF

d_call: TRBD2
v_call: TRBV19
clone_size: NA
j_call: TRBJ2-3
cdr3_nt: TGTGCCAGTACACCGGGACTAGCGGGTTTTCACTCTAGCACAGATACGCAGTATTTT
cdr3_aa: CASTPGLAGFHSSTDTQYF

d_call: TRBD1
v_call: TRBV7-2
clone_size: once
j_call: TRBJ2-2
cdr3_nt: TGTGCCAGCAGCTTGGACAGGGCGAACACCGGGGAGCTGTTTTTT
cdr3_aa: CASSLDRANTGELFF

d_call: TRBD2
v_call: TRBV18
clone_size: NA
j_call: TRBJ2-1
cdr3_nt: TGTGCCAGCTCACCATCAGGACTAGCGGGAGGGAGCTCCTACAATGAGCAGTTCTTC
cdr3_aa: CASSPSGLAGGSSYNEQFF

d_call: TRBD1
v_call: TRBV7-2
clone_size: NA
j_call: TRBJ1-5
cdr3_nt: TGTGCCAGCAGCCAGGACAGGGGGCCGTCTCAGCCCCAGCATTTT
cdr3_aa: CASSQDRGPSQPQHF